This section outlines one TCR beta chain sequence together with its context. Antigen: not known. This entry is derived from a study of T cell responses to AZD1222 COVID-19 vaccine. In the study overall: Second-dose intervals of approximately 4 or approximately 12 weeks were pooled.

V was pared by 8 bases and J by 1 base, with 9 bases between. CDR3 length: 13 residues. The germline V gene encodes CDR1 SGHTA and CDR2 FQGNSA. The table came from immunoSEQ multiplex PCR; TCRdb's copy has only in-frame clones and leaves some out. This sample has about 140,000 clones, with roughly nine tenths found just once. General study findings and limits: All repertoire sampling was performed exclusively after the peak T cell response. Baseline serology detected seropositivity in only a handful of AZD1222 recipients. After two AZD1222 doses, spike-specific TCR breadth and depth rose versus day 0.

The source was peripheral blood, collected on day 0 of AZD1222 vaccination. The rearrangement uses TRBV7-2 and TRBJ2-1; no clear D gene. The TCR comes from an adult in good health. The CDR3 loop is CASVLESYNEQFF. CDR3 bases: TGTGCCAGCGTCCTGGAGTCCTACAATGAGCAGTTCTTC.